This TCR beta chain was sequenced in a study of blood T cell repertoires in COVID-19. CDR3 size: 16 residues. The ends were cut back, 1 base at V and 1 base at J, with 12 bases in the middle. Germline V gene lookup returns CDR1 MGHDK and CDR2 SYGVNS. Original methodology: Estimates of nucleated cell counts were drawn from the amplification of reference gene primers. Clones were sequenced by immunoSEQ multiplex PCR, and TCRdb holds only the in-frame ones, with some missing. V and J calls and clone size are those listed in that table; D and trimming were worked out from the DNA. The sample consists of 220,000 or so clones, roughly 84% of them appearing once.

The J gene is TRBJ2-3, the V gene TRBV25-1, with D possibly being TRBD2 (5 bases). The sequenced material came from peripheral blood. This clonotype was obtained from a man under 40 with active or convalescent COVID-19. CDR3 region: CASSESGWTGTDTQYF. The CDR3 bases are TGTGCCAGCAGTGAATCGGGGTGGACCGGCACAGATACGCAGTATTTT.